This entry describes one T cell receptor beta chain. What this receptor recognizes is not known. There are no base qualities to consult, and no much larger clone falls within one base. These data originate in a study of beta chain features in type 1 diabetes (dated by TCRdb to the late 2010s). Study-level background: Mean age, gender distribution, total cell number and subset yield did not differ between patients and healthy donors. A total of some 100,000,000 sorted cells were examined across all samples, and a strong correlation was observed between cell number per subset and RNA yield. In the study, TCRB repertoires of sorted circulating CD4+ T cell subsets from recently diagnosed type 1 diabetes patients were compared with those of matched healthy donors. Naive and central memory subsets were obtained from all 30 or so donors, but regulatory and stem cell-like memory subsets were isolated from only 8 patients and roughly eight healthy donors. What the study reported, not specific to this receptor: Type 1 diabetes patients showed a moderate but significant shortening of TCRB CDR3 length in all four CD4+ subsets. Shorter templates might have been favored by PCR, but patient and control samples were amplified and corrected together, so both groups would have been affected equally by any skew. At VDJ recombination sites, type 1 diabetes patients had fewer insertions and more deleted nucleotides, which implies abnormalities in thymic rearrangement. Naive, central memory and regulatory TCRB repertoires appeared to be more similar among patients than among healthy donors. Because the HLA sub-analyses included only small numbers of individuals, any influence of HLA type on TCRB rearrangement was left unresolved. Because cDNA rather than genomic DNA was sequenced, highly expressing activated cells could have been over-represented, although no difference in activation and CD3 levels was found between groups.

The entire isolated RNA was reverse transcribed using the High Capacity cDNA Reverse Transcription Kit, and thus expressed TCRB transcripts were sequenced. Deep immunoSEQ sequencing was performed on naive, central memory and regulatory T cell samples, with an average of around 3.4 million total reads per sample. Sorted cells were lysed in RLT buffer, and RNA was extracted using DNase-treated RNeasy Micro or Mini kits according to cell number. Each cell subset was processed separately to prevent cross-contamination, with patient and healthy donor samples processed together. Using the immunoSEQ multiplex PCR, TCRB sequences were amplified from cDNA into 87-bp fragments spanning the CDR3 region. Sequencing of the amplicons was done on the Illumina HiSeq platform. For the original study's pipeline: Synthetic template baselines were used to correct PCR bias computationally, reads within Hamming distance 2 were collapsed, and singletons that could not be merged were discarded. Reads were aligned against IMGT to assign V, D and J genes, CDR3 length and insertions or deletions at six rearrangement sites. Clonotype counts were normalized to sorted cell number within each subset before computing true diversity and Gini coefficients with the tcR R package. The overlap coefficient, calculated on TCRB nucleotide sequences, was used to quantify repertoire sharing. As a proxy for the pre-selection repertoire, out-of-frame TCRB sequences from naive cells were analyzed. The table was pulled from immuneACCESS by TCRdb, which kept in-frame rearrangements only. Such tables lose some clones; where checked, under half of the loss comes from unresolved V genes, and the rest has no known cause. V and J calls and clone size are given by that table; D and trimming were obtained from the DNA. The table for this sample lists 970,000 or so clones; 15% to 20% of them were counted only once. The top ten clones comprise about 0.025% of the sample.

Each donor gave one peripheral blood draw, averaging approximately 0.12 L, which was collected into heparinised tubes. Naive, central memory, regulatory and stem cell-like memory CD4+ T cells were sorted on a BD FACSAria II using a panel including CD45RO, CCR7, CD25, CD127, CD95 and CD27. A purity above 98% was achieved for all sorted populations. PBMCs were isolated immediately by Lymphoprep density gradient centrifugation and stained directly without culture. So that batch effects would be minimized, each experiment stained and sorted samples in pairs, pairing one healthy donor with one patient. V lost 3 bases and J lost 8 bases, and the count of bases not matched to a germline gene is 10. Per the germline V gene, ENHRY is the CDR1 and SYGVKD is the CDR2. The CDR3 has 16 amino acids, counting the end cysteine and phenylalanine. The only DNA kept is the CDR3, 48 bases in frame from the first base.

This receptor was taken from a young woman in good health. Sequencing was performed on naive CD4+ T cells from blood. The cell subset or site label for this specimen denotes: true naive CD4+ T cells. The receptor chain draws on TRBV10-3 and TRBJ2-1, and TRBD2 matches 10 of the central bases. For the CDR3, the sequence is CAISDPRASGSDEQFF. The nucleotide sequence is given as TGTGCCATCAGTGACCCGCGGGCTAGCGGGAGTGATGAGCAGTTCTTC.